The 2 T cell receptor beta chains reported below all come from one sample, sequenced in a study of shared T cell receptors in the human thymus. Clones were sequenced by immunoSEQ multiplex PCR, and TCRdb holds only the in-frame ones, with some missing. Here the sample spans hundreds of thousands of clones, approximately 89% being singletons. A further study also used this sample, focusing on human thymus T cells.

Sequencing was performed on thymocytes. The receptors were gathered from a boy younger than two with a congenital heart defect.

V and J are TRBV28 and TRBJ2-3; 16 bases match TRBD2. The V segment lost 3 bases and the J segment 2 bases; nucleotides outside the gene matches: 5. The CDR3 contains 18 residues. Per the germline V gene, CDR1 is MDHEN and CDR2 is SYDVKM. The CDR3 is CASSFPGLAGGPTDTQYF. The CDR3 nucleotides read TGTGCCAGCAGTTTTCCGGGACTAGCGGGAGGGCCCACAGATACGCAGTATTTT.

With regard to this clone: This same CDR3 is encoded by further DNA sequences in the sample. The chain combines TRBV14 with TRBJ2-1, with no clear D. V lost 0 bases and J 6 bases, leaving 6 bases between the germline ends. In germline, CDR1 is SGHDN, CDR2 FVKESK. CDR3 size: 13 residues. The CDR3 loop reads CASSQDRGNEQFF. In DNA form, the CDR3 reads TGTGCCAGCAGCCAAGATCGAGGCAATGAGCAGTTCTTC.